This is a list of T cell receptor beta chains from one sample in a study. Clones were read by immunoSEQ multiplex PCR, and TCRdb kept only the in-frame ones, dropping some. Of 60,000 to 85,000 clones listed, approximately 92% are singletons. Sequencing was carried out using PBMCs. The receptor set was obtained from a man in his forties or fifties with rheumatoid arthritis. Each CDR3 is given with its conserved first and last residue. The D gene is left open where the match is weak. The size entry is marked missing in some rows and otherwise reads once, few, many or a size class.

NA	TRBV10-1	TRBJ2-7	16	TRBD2	CASSEVRASGAYEQYF	TGCGCCAGCAGTGAGGTGAGGGCTAGCGGAGCCTACGAGCAGTACTTC
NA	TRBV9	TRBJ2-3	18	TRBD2	CASSVGTSGGAGTDTQYF	TGTGCCAGCAGCGTAGGGACTAGCGGGGGGGCGGGCACAGATACGCAGTATTTT
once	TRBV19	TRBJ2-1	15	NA	CASSLAQGSYNEQFF	TGTGCCAGTAGTCTTGCCCAGGGGAGTTACAATGAGCAGTTCTTC
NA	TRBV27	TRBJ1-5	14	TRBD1	CASSSGTGYQPQHF	TGTGCCAGCAGCTCCGGGACAGGGTATCAGCCCCAGCATTTT
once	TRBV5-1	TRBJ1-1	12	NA	CASSLTNTEAFF	TGCGCCAGCTCATTAACTAACACTGAAGCTTTCTTT
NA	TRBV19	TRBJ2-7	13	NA	CASSMVSSYEQYF	TGTGCCAGTAGTATGGTGAGCTCCTACGAGCAGTACTTC
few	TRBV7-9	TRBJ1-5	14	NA	CASSLTESNQPQHF	TGTGCCAGCAGCTTGACAGAAAGCAATCAGCCCCAGCATTTT
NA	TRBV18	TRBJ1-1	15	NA	CASSPPSGLWTEAFF	TGTGCCAGCTCACCACCGTCGGGTCTTTGGACTGAAGCTTTCTTT
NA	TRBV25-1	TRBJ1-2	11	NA	CASSEGFGYTF	TGTGCCAGCAGTGAGGGGTTTGGCTACACCTTC
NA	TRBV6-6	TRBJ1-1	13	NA	CASSPHQSTEAFF	TGTGCCAGCAGCCCACATCAGTCTACTGAAGCTTTCTTT
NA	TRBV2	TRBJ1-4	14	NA	CASSEDGYNEKLFF	TGTGCCAGCAGTGAGGACGGTTATAATGAAAAACTGTTTTTT
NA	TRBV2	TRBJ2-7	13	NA	CASIQGNSYEQYF	TGTGCCAGCATCCAGGGTAATTCCTACGAGCAGTACTTC
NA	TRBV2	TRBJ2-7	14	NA	CASSENVLSYEQYF	TGTGCCAGCAGTGAGAATGTCCTCTCCTACGAGCAGTACTTC
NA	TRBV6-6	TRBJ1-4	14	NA	CASSLGGSNEKLFF	TGTGCCAGCAGTTTGGGAGGGAGTAATGAAAAACTGTTTTTT
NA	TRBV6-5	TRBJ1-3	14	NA	CASFPGPFGNTIYF	TGTGCCAGCTTTCCTGGTCCCTTCGGAAACACCATATATTTT
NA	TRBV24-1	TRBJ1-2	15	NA	CATSDAGTRAGGYTF	TGTGCCACCAGTGACGCCGGGACCCGGGCGGGTGGCTACACCTTC
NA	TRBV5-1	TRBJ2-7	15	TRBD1	CASSDGQGASYEQYF	TGCGCCAGCAGCGATGGACAGGGGGCCTCCTACGAGCAGTACTTC
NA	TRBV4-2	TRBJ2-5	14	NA	CASSQELVGETQYF	TGTGCCAGCAGCCAAGAATTGGTGGGAGAGACCCAGTACTTC
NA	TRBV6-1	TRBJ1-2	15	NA	CASSDSGRINYGYTF	TGTGCCAGCAGTGATTCTGGACGGATAAACTATGGCTACACCTTC
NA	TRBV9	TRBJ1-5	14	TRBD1	CASSRQGAGQPQHF	TGTGCCAGCTCTCGGCAGGGGGCCGGTCAGCCCCAGCATTTT
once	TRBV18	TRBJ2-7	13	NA	CASSPLESLEQYF	TGTGCCAGCTCACCACTGGAGTCCCTCGAGCAGTACTTC
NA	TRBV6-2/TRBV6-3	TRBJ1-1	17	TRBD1	CASSYSTGTGSNTEAFF	TGTGCCAGCAGTTACTCGACCGGGACAGGTAGCAACACTGAAGCTTTCTTT
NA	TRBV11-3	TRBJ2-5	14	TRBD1	CASSLGQPPETQYF	TGTGCCAGCAGCTTGGGACAGCCCCCAGAGACCCAGTACTTC
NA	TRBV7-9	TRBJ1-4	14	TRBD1	CASREGQPNEKLFF	TGTGCCAGCAGGGAGGGACAGCCGAATGAAAAACTGTTTTTT
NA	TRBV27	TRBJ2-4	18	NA	CASSPGGTGGAAKNIQYF	TGTGCCAGCAGTCCTGGGGGAACAGGGGGGGCGGCCAAAAACATTCAGTACTTC
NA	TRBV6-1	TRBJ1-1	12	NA	CASSEGRWEAFF	TGTGCCAGCAGTGAAGGCAGGTGGGAAGCTTTCTTT
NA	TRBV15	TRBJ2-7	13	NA	CATSSGRINEQYF	TGTGCCACCAGCAGCGGGAGAATAAACGAGCAGTACTTC
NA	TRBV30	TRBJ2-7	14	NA	CAWSGGDGTYEQYF	TGTGCCTGGAGTGGCGGGGACGGTACCTACGAGCAGTACTTC
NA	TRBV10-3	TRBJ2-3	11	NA	CAISDGDTQYF	TGTGCCATCAGTGACGGAGATACGCAGTATTTT